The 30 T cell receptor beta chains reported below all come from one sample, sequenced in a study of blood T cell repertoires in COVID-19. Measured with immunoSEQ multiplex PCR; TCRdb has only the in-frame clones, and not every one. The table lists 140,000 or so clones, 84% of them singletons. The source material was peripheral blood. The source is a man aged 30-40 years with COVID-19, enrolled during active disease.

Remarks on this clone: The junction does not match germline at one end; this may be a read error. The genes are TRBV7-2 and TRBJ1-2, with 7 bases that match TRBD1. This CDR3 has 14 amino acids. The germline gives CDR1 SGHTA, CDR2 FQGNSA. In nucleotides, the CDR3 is TGTGCCAGCACCCGGACAGGCTCCTCCGCTATTGGAGCCTTC. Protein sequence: CASTRTGSSAIGAF.

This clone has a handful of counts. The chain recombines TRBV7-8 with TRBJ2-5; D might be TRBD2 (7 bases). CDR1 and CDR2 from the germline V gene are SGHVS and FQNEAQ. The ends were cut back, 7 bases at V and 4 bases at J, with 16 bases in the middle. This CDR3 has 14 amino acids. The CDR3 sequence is CASIARGGGETQYF. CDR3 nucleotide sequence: TGTGCCAGCATCGCGAGGGGGGGTGGAGAGACCCAGTACTTC.

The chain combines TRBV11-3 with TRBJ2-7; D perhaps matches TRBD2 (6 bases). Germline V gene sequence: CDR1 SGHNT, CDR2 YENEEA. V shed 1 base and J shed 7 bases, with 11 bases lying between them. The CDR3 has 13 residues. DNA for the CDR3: TGTGCCAGCAGCTTAGTAACTGGGAGGGAGCAGTACTTC. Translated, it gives CASSLVTGREQYF.

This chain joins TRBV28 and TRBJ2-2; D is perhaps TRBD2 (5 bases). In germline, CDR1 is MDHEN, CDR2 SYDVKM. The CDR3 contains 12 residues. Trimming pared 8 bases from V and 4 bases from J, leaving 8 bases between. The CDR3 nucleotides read TGTGCCAGCGGCCGGGGCACCGGGGAGCTGTTTTTT. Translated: CASGRGTGELFF. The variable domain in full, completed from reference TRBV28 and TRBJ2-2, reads DVKVTQSSRYLVKRTGEKVFLECVQDMDHENMFWYRQDPGLGLRLIYFSYDVKMKEKGDIPEGYSVSREKKERFSLILESASTNQTSMYLCASGRGTGELFFGEGSRLTVL.

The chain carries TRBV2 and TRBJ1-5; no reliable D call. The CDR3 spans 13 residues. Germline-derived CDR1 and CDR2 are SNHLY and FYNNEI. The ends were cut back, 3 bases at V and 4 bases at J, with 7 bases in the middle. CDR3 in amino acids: CASSDSVNQPQHF. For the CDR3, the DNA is TGTGCCAGCAGTGACAGTGTAAATCAGCCCCAGCATTTT.

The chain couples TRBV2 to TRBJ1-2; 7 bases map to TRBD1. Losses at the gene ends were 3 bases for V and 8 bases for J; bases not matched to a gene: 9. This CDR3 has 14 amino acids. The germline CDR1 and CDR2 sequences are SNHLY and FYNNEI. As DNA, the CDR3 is TGTGCCAGCAGTGAGGACAGGTTCGTACAAGGCTACACCTTC. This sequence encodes CASSEDRFVQGYTF.

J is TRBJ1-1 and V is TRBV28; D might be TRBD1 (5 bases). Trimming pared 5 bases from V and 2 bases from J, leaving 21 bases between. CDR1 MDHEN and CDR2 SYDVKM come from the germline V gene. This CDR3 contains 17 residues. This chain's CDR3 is CASSRHRWGRENTEAFF. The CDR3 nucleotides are TGTGCCAGCAGTCGTCATAGATGGGGGAGGGAAAACACTGAAGCTTTCTTT.

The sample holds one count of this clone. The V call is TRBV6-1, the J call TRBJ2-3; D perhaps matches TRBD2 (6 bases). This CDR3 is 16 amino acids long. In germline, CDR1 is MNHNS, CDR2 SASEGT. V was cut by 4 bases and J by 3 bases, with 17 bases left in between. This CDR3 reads CASSVGLRIATDTQYF. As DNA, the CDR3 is TGTGCCAGCAGTGTGGGACTGAGAATTGCGACAGATACGCAGTATTTT.

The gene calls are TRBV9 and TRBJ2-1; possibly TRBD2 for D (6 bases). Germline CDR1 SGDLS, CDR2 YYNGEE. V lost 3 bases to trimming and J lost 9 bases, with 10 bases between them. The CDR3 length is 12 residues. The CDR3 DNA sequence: TGTGCCAGCAGCGCCCGGGAGCTTGAGCAGTTCTTC. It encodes CASSARELEQFF.

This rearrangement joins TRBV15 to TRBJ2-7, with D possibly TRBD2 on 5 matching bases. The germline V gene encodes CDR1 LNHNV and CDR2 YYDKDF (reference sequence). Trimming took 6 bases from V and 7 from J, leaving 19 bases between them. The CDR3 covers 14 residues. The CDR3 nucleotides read TGTGCCACCAGAATGAGGGCTTCGCAGAGGGAGCAGTACTTC. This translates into CATRMRASQREQYF.

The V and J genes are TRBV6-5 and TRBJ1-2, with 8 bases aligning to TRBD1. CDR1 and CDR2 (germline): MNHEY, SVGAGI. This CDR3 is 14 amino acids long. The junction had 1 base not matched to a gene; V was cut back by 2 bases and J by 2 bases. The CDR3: CASSYGDRNYGYTF. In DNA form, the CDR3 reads TGTGCCAGCAGTTACGGGGACAGGAACTATGGCTACACCTTC.

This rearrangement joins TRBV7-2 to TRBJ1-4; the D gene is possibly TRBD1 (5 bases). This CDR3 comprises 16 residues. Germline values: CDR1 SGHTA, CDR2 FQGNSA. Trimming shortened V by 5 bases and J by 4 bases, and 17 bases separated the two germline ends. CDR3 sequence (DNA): TGTGCCAGCAGCCTTATTTACGGGGGGGGTAATGAAAAACTGTTTTTT. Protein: CASSLIYGGGNEKLFF.

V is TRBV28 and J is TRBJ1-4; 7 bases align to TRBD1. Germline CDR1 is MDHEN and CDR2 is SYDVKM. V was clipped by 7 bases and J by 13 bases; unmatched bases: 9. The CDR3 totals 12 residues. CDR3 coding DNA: TGTGCCAGCACACATTCGCAGGGGGGACTGTTTTTT. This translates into CASTHSQGGLFF.

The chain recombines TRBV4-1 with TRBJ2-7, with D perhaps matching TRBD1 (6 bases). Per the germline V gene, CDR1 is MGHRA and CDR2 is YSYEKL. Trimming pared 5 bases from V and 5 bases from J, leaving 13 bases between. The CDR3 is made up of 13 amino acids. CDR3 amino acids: CASSGGRVDEQYF. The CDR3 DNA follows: TGCGCCAGCAGCGGGGGCAGGGTAGACGAGCAGTACTTC.

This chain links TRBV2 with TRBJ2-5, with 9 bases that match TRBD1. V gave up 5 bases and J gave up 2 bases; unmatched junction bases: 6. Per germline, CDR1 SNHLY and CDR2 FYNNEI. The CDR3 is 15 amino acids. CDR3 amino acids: CASSIRQGVQETQYF. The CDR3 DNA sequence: TGTGCCAGCAGTATAAGACAGGGGGTACAAGAGACCCAGTACTTC. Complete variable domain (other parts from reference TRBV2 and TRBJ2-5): EPEVTQTPSHQVTQMGQEVILRCVPISNHLYFYWYRQILGQKVEFLVSFYNNEISEKSEIFDDQFSVERPDGSNFTLKIRSTKLEDSAMYFCASSIRQGVQETQYFGPGTRLLVL.

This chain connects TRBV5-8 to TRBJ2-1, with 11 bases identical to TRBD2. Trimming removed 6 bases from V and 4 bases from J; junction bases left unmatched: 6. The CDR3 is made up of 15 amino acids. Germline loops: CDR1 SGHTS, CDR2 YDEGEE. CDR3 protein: CASTTGTSGYNEQFF. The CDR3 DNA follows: TGTGCCAGCACTACCGGGACTAGCGGATACAATGAGCAGTTCTTC.

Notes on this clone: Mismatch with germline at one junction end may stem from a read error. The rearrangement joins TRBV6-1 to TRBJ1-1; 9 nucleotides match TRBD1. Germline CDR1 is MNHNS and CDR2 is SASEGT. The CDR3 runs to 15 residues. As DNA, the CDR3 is TGTGCCAGCAGTGAATCCGGGACAGGGAACCCTGAAGCTTTCTTT. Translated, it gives CASSESGTGNPEAFF.

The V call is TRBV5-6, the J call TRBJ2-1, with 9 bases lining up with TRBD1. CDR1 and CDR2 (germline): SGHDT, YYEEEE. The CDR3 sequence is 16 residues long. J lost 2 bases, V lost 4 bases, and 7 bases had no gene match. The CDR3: CASSPEGQGTYNEQFF. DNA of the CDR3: TGTGCCAGCAGCCCTGAGGGACAGGGAACCTACAATGAGCAGTTCTTC. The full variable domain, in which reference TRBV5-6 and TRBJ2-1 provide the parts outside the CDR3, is DAGVTQSPTHLIKTRGQQVTLRCSPKSGHDTVSWYQQALGQGPQFIFQYYEEEERQRGNFPDRFSGHQFPNYSSELNVNALLLGDSALYLCASSPEGQGTYNEQFFGPGTRLTVL.

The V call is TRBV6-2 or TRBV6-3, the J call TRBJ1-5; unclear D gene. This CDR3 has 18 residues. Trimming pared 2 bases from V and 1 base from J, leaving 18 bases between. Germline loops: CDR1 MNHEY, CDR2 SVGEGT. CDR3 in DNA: TGTGCCAGCAGTTACACCGGAGCCGATACCTCCAGCAATCAGCCCCAGCATTTT. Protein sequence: CASSYTGADTSSNQPQHF.

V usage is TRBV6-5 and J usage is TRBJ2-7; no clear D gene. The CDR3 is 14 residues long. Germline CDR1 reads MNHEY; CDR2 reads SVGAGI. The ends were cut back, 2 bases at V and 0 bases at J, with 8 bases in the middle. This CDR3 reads CASSYGHNSYEQYF. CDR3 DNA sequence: TGTGCCAGCAGTTACGGGCATAACTCCTACGAGCAGTACTTC.

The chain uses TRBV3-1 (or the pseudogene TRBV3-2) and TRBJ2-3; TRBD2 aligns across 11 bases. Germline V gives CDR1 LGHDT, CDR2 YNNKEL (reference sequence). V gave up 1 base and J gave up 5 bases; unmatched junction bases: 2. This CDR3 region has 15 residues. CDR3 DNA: TGTGCCAGCAGCCAAGCAGGACTAGCGGGAGATACGCAGTATTTT. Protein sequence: CASSQAGLAGDTQYF.

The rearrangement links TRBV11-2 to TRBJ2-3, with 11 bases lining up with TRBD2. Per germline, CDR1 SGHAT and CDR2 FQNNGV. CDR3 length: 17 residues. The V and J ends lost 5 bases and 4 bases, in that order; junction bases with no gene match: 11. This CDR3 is CASSTGTSGGGADTQYF. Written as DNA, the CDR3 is TGTGCCAGCAGCACCGGGACTAGCGGAGGGGGGGCAGATACGCAGTATTTT.

CDR3 protein: CSASVGTDPVVLNTEAFF. The CDR3 DNA reads TGCAGTGCTAGTGTCGGGACAGATCCAGTTGTGTTGAACACTGAAGCTTTCTTT. The chain is built from TRBV20-1 and TRBJ1-1; 7 bases fit TRBD1. There are 18 residues in the CDR3. V lost 3 bases and J lost 0; bases outside the gene matches: 16. The germline V gene has CDR1 DFQATT and CDR2 SNEGSKA (reference sequence).

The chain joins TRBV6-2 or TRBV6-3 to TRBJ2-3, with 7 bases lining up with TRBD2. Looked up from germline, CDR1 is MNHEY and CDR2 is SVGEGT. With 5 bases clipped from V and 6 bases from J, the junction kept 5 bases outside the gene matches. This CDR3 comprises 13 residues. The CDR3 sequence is CASSISGMDTQYF. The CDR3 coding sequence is TGTGCCAGCAGTATAAGCGGGATGGATACGCAGTATTTT.

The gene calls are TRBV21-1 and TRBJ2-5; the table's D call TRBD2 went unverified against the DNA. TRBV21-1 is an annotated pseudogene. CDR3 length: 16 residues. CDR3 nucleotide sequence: TGTGCCAGCAGCACCAGACTAGCGGGAGAGGGAGAGACCCAGTACTTC. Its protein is CASSTRLAGEGETQYF.

DNA of the CDR3: TGTGCCAGCATTGGAAACAGGGGCGGCACAGATACGCAGTATTTT. Protein product: CASIGNRGGTDTQYF. The chain links TRBV2 to TRBJ2-3; 7 nucleotides agree with TRBD1. Germline V gene sequence: CDR1 SNHLY, CDR2 FYNNEI. J gave up 1 base and V 7 bases, and 8 bases lay outside the gene matches. The CDR3 is 15 residues long.

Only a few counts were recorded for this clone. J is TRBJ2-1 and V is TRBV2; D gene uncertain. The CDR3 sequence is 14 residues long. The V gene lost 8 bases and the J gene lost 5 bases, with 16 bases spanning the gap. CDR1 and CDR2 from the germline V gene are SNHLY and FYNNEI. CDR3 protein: CASGDLHPDNEQFF. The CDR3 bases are TGTGCCAGCGGAGACTTGCACCCTGACAATGAGCAGTTCTTC.

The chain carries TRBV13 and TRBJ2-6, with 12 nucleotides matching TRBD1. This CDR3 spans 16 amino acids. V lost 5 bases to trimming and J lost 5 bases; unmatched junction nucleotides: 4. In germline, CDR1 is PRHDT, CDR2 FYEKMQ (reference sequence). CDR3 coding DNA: TGTGCCAGCAGCCTGGGACAGGGGGCTAGGGCCAACGTCCTGACTTTC. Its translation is CASSLGQGARANVLTF.

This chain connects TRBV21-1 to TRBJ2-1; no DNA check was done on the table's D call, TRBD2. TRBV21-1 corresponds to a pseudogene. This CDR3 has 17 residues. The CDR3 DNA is TGTGCCAGCAGCAAAACTTCGCGGGAGGATCCTATAGATGAGCAGTTCTTC. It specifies CASSKTSREDPIDEQFF.

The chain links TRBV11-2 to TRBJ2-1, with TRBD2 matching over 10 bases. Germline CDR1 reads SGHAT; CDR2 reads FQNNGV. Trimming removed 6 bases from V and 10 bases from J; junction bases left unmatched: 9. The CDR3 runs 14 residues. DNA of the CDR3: TGTGCCAGCAGTCAAACCCGGACTAGCGGAGAGCAGTTCTTC. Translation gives CASSQTRTSGEQFF.